This T cell receptor (beta chain) was identified in a study of cytomegalovirus exposure and HLA in healthy donors (dated 2017 in TCRdb). Looking at the study overall: According to a later analysis, the roughly 130 validation repertoires were produced on the same platform as the 600 to 850 repertoires of the first cohort. To predict cytomegalovirus infection status, the study combined high-throughput TCR immunosequencing, statistical association of individual TCRs with disease status, and machine learning. Besides the first cohort of hundreds of subjects, a separate validation cohort made up of 120 different subjects was used. The study was designed to test whether signatures of past pathogen exposure could be identified by cataloging public T cell receptors.

Counted from cysteine to phenylalanine, this CDR3 has 14 amino acids. Only the CDR3 part of the read is kept: 42 bases, read in frame from the first base. Reading the germline V gene gives CDR1 SQVTM and CDR2 ANQGSEA. Trimming costs V 5 bases and J 4 bases, and their ends lie 17 bases apart. Summary of the overall study and its limitations: The classifier was reported to diagnose cytomegalovirus status with high specificity and sensitivity in both the original and validation cohorts. Most TCR sequences were seen in very few donors, while some public TCRs were found in many individuals. According to the authors, the approach could potentially be generalized to other disease states and immunological phenotypes. In a later analysis, TCRs clustered in the first cohort were found to also tend to co-occur in the roughly 130 validation repertoires, with about 93% of cluster scores above 0. The study listed 164 TCR beta chains as associated with cytomegalovirus. A later analysis lacked HLA typing for the validation cohort, so it scored co-occurrence in that cohort across all 120 or so repertoires. In vitro tests confirmed that a few of the cytomegalovirus-associated TCR beta chains recognize cytomegalovirus antigens.

Turning to this clone: The antigen it recognizes is unknown. Base qualities were left out, and no much larger clone turns up one base away.

The donors belonged to the validation cohort of about 120 subjects, which was separate from the approximately 610-subject first cohort. Libraries were made using the immunoSEQ multiplex PCR assay. From the authors' description of their analysis: To diagnose cytomegalovirus status from the catalog of TCR beta chain sequences, a statistical classification framework was built. Sourced from immuneACCESS, this table was stored by TCRdb with only in-frame sequences that have V and J called. A share of the clones is absent; for the studies checked, an unresolved V gene accounts for under half, and the remainder has no known explanation. D and trimming come from the DNA, and the V and J calls and clone size come from that table. The sample table shows some 150,000 clones, and 94% are seen once. The ten largest account for around 1.9% of the sample.

The sequenced sample was PBMCs. The clonotype was recovered from a man aged 18 to 30 in good health and CMV-seropositive. The sequence joins TRBV29-1 to TRBJ2-5, and possibly TRBD2, on 6 matching bases. The CDR3 protein: CSVLSGETLETQYF. In nucleotides, the sequence is TGCAGCGTTCTGTCGGGAGAAACTTTAGAGACCCAGTACTTC.